The 7 T cell receptor beta chains in this list originate from one sample, sequenced in a study of cytomegalovirus exposure and HLA in healthy donors. The PCR was carried out with 60 Vbeta primers and 13 Jbeta primers. Clones were sequenced by immunoSEQ multiplex PCR, and TCRdb holds only the in-frame ones, with some missing. The sample holds about 170,000 clones, roughly 85% seen once. Sequenced material: PBMCs. All receptors derive from a male donor in good health and CMV-seronegative.

The chain has TRBV7-2 and TRBJ2-5; a possible D gene is TRBD1 (6 bases). V lost 5 bases and J lost 2, with 15 bases in between. Germline values: CDR1 SGHTA, CDR2 FQGNSA. The CDR3 extends over 15 amino acids. Written as DNA, the CDR3 is TGTGCCAGCAGCCCCGTTGGGGGCCGACAAGAGACCCAGTACTTC. Its translation: CASSPVGGRQETQYF.

This clone was recorded only once. The chain is built from TRBV7-2 and TRBJ1-5; 11 bases line up with TRBD1. The CDR3 has 17 amino acids. Germline-derived CDR1 and CDR2 are SGHTA and FQGNSA. After removal of 1 base from V and 6 bases from J, the junction contained 8 bases not matched to a gene. The CDR3 spells CASSLDVRDRGSQPQHF. As DNA, the CDR3 is TGTGCCAGCAGCTTAGACGTTCGGGACAGGGGGAGTCAGCCCCAGCATTTT. The full variable domain, completed using reference TRBV7-2 and TRBJ1-5, is GAGVSQSPSNKVTEKGKDVELRCDPISGHTALYWYRQSLGQGLEFLIYFQGNSAPDKSGLPSDRFSAERTGGSVSTLTIQRTQQEDSAVYLCASSLDVRDRGSQPQHFGDGTRLSIL.

This chain links TRBV19 with TRBJ1-1; D not certain. V lost 5 bases and J 1 base, leaving 14 bases between the germline ends. CDR3 length equals 15 residues. Germline assignment: CDR1 LNHDA and CDR2 SQIVND (reference sequence). The CDR3 DNA reads TGTGCCAGTAGTCCCCAATCGGGGAGGAACACTGAAGCTTTCTTT. Its protein product is CASSPQSGRNTEAFF.

This clone occurred a few times. The gene calls are TRBV7-7 and TRBJ2-1; perhaps TRBD2 as D (6 bases). The germline CDR1 and CDR2 sequences are SSHAT and FNYEAQ (reference sequence). V lost 5 bases to trimming and J lost 0 bases, with 17 bases between them. The CDR3 loop spans 17 amino acids. The CDR3 DNA reads as TGTGCCAGCAGCCCGACGGGGACTTCAAGCTCCTACAATGAGCAGTTCTTC. This codes for CASSPTGTSSSYNEQFF.

The chain joins TRBV6-1 to TRBJ2-1; D is undetermined. V was cut by 7 bases and J by 7 bases, with 20 bases left in between. The germline V gene has CDR1 MNHNS and CDR2 SASEGT. This CDR3 has 15 amino acids. CDR3 residues: CASNTAMNAGNEQFF. Here the CDR3 DNA reads TGTGCCAGCAACACGGCTATGAACGCCGGGAATGAGCAGTTCTTC.

J is TRBJ1-2 and V is TRBV14, with 10 bases identical to TRBD1. Germline values: CDR1 SGHDN, CDR2 FVKESK. V shed 3 bases, J shed 4 bases, and the junction held 2 bases outside the gene matches. This CDR3 is built from 14 residues. In nucleotides, the CDR3 is TGTGCCAGCAGCCATGACAGGGGGCCCTATGGCTACACCTTC. It specifies CASSHDRGPYGYTF.

The chain carries TRBV7-2 and TRBJ2-7; a weak D match, TRBD2 (6 bases). Germline loops: CDR1 SGHTA, CDR2 FQGNSA. Trimming pared 3 bases from V and 6 bases from J, leaving 15 bases between. CDR3 length: 14 amino acids. CDR3 protein: CASSLGRTTGEQYF. As DNA, the CDR3 is TGTGCCAGCAGCTTGGGACGGACTACCGGCGAGCAGTACTTC.